These 2 T cell receptor beta chains were sequenced from one sample in a study of regulatory T cells in long-lasting Graves disease. Relying on iRepertoire HTBI primers and Arm-PCR of CDR3 regions, the team built TCR beta libraries. Via MiXCR, TCRdb re-called the multiplex PCR reads, giving one row per CDR3 protein. This repertoire shows about 400,000 distinct CDR3 sequences, about 20% found once; its top ten account for around 20%. Specified time point: persistent/refractory GD, antithyroid drugs over 5 years with positive TRAb. Researchers made the TCR library from RNA that was extracted from PBMCs. The sample in question was peripheral blood mononuclear cells (PBMCs), obtained when the disease was refractory, from a patient treated with antithyroid drugs. All receptors come from a female donor with Graves disease.

This clonotype has only a few counts. The chain recombines TRBV19 with TRBJ1-5; D may be TRBD1 (5 bases). The CDR3 covers 14 residues. Germline CDR1 is LNHDA and CDR2 is SQIVND (reference sequence). The V gene lost 10 bases and the J gene lost 6 bases, with 19 bases spanning the gap. In nucleotides, the CDR3 is TGTGCCACCAGTTGGGTAGGGGTTGGTCAGCCCCAGCATTTT. Translating gives CATSWVGVGQPQHF.

The J gene is TRBJ2-7, the V gene TRBV27; 15 positions agree with TRBD2. The CDR3 is 17 amino acids. The ends lost 0 bases at V and 7 bases at J; junction bases unmatched: 7. Germline V gene sequence: CDR1 MNHEY, CDR2 SMNVEV (reference sequence). The CDR3 loop reads CASSLSGLAGGPREQYF. In DNA, the CDR3 is TGTGCCAGCAGTTTATCCGGACTAGCGGGAGGGCCTAGGGAGCAGTACTTC.